This TCR beta chain was captured by sequencing in a study of blood T cell repertoires in COVID-19. Overall study context: COVID-19 samples collected from the United States, Italy and Spain covered acute and convalescent phases. PBMCs, B-cell-depleted T cells, or T cells were the source of the cDNA or gDNA that made up the material.

Measured with immunoSEQ multiplex PCR; TCRdb has only the in-frame clones, and not every one. The top ten hold about 5% of the sample, which has 80,000 to 90,000 clones, around 90% seen once. V lost 1 base to trimming and J lost 6 bases, with 10 bases between them. The CDR3 spans 14 residues. Germline values: CDR1 LGHDT, CDR2 YNNKEL (reference sequence). The sample holds a few counts of this clone. This TCR was recovered from a man aged 40-49 years with acute or convalescent COVID-19. V usage is TRBV3-1 (or the pseudogene TRBV3-2) and J usage is TRBJ1-5, with D perhaps TRBD1 (5 bases). The sequenced sample was peripheral blood. In DNA, the CDR3 is TGTGCCAGCAGCCAAGGGAGGGGAGGTCAGCCCCAGCATTTT. The encoded protein is CASSQGRGGQPQHF.